One sample yielded the 6 T cell receptor beta chains listed below, sequenced in a study of human thymus T cells (dated by TCRdb to 2018 to 2021). Libraries were constructed by the immunoSEQ multiplex PCR assay. The table was pulled from immuneACCESS by TCRdb, which kept in-frame rearrangements only. Such tables lose some clones; where checked, under half of the loss comes from unresolved V genes, and the rest has no known cause. The sample records 75,000 to 90,000 clones, 95% to 98% of which are singletons. The top ten hold 0.031% of the sample. Thymus tissue was obtained as surgical resects removed during corrective cardiac surgery. Material for sequencing was thymus tissue. Receptor source: a boy in the first two years of life with a congenital heart defect but otherwise immunologically healthy.

The genes are TRBV5-6 and TRBJ1-3, with no clear D. Looked up from germline, CDR1 is SGHDT and CDR2 is YYEEEE. The V end was cut by 0 bases, the J end by 0 bases, with 7 bases between. There are 15 residues in the CDR3. The CDR3 loop is CASSLGLVSGNTIYF. The CDR3 bases are TGTGCCAGCAGCTTGGGACTTGTCTCTGGAAACACCATATATTTT.

The chain couples TRBV7-8 to TRBJ2-7; 9 bases fit TRBD2. V lost 5 bases, J lost 7 bases, and 15 bases stayed unmatched. Germline CDR1 reads SGHVS; CDR2 reads FQNEAQ. The CDR3 contains 16 residues. The CDR3 region is CASSPLAGQWSREQYF. As DNA, the CDR3 is TGTGCCAGCAGCCCCCTAGCGGGACAATGGTCTAGGGAGCAGTACTTC.

This chain uses TRBV6-6 with TRBJ2-7; possibly TRBD1 or TRBD2 for D (6 bases each). This CDR3 comprises 14 residues. V gave up 5 bases and J gave up 3 bases, with 14 bases separating them. Germline values: CDR1 MNHNY, CDR2 SVGAGI (reference sequence). The CDR3 loop is CASSERRGNYEQYF. For the CDR3, the DNA is TGTGCCAGCAGTGAGCGGAGGGGGAACTACGAGCAGTACTTC.

This chain joins TRBV19 and TRBJ2-1, with D perhaps TRBD2 (5 bases). Per the germline V gene, CDR1 is LNHDA and CDR2 is SQIVND (reference sequence). The CDR3 has 11 residues. The V and J ends lost 3 bases and 9 bases respectively, with 6 bases between them. The CDR3 loop reads CASSMGSEQFF. The CDR3 nucleotides read TGTGCCAGTAGTATGGGGAGTGAGCAGTTCTTC.

The chain employs TRBV29-1 and TRBJ1-2; TRBD1 matches 8 bases. Germline-derived CDR1 and CDR2 are SQVTM and ANQGSEA. The J segment lost 0 bases and the V segment lost 4 bases, leaving 10 bases of the junction unmatched. The CDR3 totals 16 residues. This CDR3 reads CSVAARTGRSNYGYTF. The CDR3 DNA reads as TGCAGCGTTGCGGCCAGGACAGGGAGGTCTAACTATGGCTACACCTTC.

The chain combines TRBV4-2 with TRBJ1-1, with D uncertain. Germline CDR1 reads LGHNA; CDR2 reads YNFKEQ. This CDR3 comprises 15 residues. V lost 1 base to trimming and J lost 7 bases, with 16 bases between them. The CDR3 spells CASSQGMRSGVEAFF. As DNA, the CDR3 is TGTGCCAGCAGCCAAGGAATGAGATCTGGGGTTGAAGCTTTCTTT.